Each of the 23 T cell receptor beta chains below was sequenced from the same sample in a study of T cells after yellow fever vaccination. TCRdb processed the 5' RACE reads anew with MiXCR; each CDR3 protein has one entry. The sample carries about 240,000 distinct CDR3 sequences, 6.9% recorded once. The sample here was CD4+ T cells sorted from PBMCs, taken 15 days after the yellow fever booster vaccination. The receptor set was obtained from a man aged 30-40 years who received the YFV17D yellow fever vaccine.

This clonotype was seen only a few times. The rearrangement uses TRBV7-3 and TRBJ2-7; D is unclear. The CDR3 has 15 residues. CDR1 and CDR2 (germline): SGHTA, FQGTGA. Trimming pared 5 bases from V and 3 bases from J, leaving 17 bases between. Written as DNA, the CDR3 is TGTGCCAGCAGCATCACAGCGACTGGTGACTACGAGCAGTACTTC. The encoded protein is CASSITATGDYEQYF. The full variable domain, its missing parts supplied by reference TRBV7-3 and TRBJ2-7, is GAGVSQTPSNKVTEKGKYVELRCDPISGHTALYWYRQSLGQGPEFLIYFQGTGAADDSGLPNDRFFAVRPEGSVSTLKIQRTERGDSAVYLCASSITATGDYEQYFGPGTRLTVT.

This CDR3 reads CSARDTYYEQYF. CDR3 coding DNA: TGCAGTGCTAGAGATACCTACTACGAGCAGTACTTC. The chain couples TRBV20-1 to TRBJ2-7; D is uncertain. Trimming took 0 bases from V and 3 from J, leaving 6 bases between them. There are 12 residues in the CDR3. Looked up from germline, CDR1 is DFQATT and CDR2 is SNEGSKA (reference sequence).

The J gene is TRBJ2-1, the V gene TRBV7-8, with 8 bases that match TRBD1. Germline V gives CDR1 SGHVS, CDR2 FQNEAQ. The CDR3 is 15 amino acids. J was trimmed by 4 bases and V by 3 bases; bases with no gene match: 5. The CDR3 sequence: CASSFQGAPYNEQFF. The CDR3 bases are TGTGCCAGCAGCTTTCAGGGGGCCCCTTACAATGAGCAGTTCTTC.

V and J are TRBV20-1 and TRBJ2-1; D might be TRBD1 or TRBD2, each matching 5 bases. V was pared by 3 bases and J by 1 base, with 16 bases between. The CDR3 spans 16 residues. Germline-derived CDR1 and CDR2 are DFQATT and SNEGSKA (reference sequence). CDR3 sequence: CSASFWGNRSYNEQFF. The CDR3 region has the DNA TGCAGTGCTAGTTTCTGGGGGAATCGATCCTACAATGAGCAGTTCTTC.

The table lists this clonotype with many counts. The chain combines TRBV5-1 with TRBJ2-1; 11 bases fit TRBD2. The CDR3 totals 16 residues. Trimming at V came to 4 bases and at J to 3 bases, leaving 6 bases not matched to a gene. Germline-derived CDR1 and CDR2 are SGHRS and YFSETQ. CDR3: CASSATTSGSYNEQFF. The DNA for the CDR3 is TGCGCCAGCAGCGCAACTACTAGCGGGAGCTACAATGAGCAGTTCTTC. Full variable domain (outside the CDR3, taken from reference TRBV5-1 and TRBJ2-1): KAGVTQTPRYLIKTRGQQVTLSCSPISGHRSVSWYQQTPGQGLQFLFEYFSETQRNKGNFPGRFSGRQFSNSRSEMNVSTLELGDSALYLCASSATTSGSYNEQFFGPGTRLTVL.

This clonotype showed up many times. This sequence joins TRBV6-2 or TRBV6-3 and TRBJ2-6; D gene unclear. Looked up from germline, CDR1 is MNHEY and CDR2 is SVGEGT. The V gene lost 3 bases and the J gene lost 1 base, with 13 bases spanning the gap. This CDR3 is 17 amino acids long. The chain's CDR3 is CASSYGFLTSGANVLTF. In DNA form, the CDR3 reads TGTGCCAGCAGTTATGGGTTTCTGACATCTGGGGCCAACGTCCTGACTTTC.

The sample holds many counts of this clonotype. The chain joins TRBV29-1 to TRBJ2-5; D may correspond to TRBD1 or TRBD2 (5 bases each). The CDR3 has 16 residues. CDR1 SQVTM and CDR2 ANQGSEA come from the germline V gene. Trimming cost V 4 bases and J 2 bases, with 20 bases left between them. In DNA form, the CDR3 reads TGCAGCGTTGTCTCCGGGAACCCAGGGATTCAAGAGACCCAGTACTTC. Amino acids: CSVVSGNPGIQETQYF.

This clonotype has only a few counts. The V and J genes are TRBV7-2 and TRBJ2-1; 9 bases align to TRBD2. Germline CDR1 is SGHTA and CDR2 is FQGNSA. This CDR3 region has 15 residues. The ends lost 1 base at V and 4 bases at J; junction bases unmatched: 2. The CDR3 coding sequence is TGTGCCAGCAGCTTAGGTAGCGGGAGATACAATGAGCAGTTCTTC. Its protein is CASSLGSGRYNEQFF. Filled out from reference TRBV7-2 and TRBJ2-1, the complete variable domain reads GAGVSQSPSNKVTEKGKDVELRCDPISGHTALYWYRQSLGQGLEFLIYFQGNSAPDKSGLPSDRFSAERTGGSVSTLTIQRTQQEDSAVYLCASSLGSGRYNEQFFGPGTRLTVL.

This clonotype was seen many times. The chain couples TRBV5-1 to TRBJ2-3, with 7 bases that match TRBD1. This CDR3 comprises 17 residues. Germline trimming cut 0 bases from V and 5 bases from J; bases unmatched to any gene: 12. Germline V gene lookup returns CDR1 SGHRS and CDR2 YFSETQ. The CDR3 nucleotides read TGCGCCAGCAGCTTGGTGTTCGACAGGGAAAAGTTAGATACGCAGTATTTT. Amino acids: CASSLVFDREKLDTQYF.

The chain recombines TRBV20-1 with TRBJ2-3, with 11 bases aligning to TRBD2. CDR1 and CDR2 from the germline V gene are DFQATT and SNEGSKA (reference sequence). V trimming: 2 bases; J trimming: 2 bases; junction bases outside the gene matches: 6. The CDR3 consists of 16 residues. The DNA for the CDR3 is TGCAGTGCTAGATCCGGGACTAGCGGAGACACAGATACGCAGTATTTT. It codes for CSARSGTSGDTDTQYF.

This clonotype was counted many times. The J gene is TRBJ2-7, the V gene TRBV6-5; 7 nucleotides agree with TRBD1. V was pared by 2 bases and J by 1 base, with 2 bases of the junction left unmatched. This CDR3 has 14 residues. CDR1 is MNHEY and CDR2 is SVGAGI in the germline V gene. In nucleotides, the CDR3 is TGTGCCAGCAGTTACGGGACAGCTTCCTACGAGCAGTACTTC. Encoded protein: CASSYGTASYEQYF.

The V gene is TRBV13, the J gene TRBJ2-4; D is possibly TRBD2 (6 bases). The V end was cut by 5 bases, the J end by 6 bases, with 17 bases between. This CDR3 spans 15 amino acids. Germline V CDR1 and CDR2: PRHDT, FYEKMQ (reference sequence). CDR3 amino acids: CASSAGRDAPNIQYF. CDR3 nucleotides: TGTGCCAGCAGCGCGGGGCGGGACGCCCCAAACATTCAGTACTTC. The whole variable domain, remainder taken from reference TRBV13 and TRBJ2-4, is AAGVIQSPRHLIKEKRETATLKCYPIPRHDTVYWYQQGPGQDPQFLISFYEKMQSDKGSIPDRFSAQQFSDYHSELNMSSLELGDSALYFCASSAGRDAPNIQYFGAGTRLSVL.

At least ten counts were recorded for this clonotype. This rearrangement joins TRBV7-9 to TRBJ1-1, with D perhaps matching TRBD1 (6 bases). This CDR3 is built from 14 residues. V was shortened by 5 bases and J by 6 bases, with 16 bases between the two germline ends. Germline CDR1 SEHNR, CDR2 FQNEAQ (reference sequence). The CDR3 DNA sequence: TGTGCCAGCAGCATCGAAAGCAGGGGTTCTGAAGCTTTCTTT. Protein product: CASSIESRGSEAFF. Filled out from reference TRBV7-9 and TRBJ1-1, the complete variable domain reads DTGVSQNPRHKITKRGQNVTFRCDPISEHNRLYWYRQTLGQGPEFLTYFQNEAQLEKSRLLSDRFSAERPKGSFSTLEIQRTEQGDSAMYLCASSIESRGSEAFFGQGTRLTVV.

This clonotype appeared a few times. J is TRBJ1-1 and V is TRBV20-1; maybe TRBD1 (6 bases). V lost 0 bases to trimming and J lost 5 bases, with 16 bases between them. From germline, CDR1 is DFQATT and CDR2 SNEGSKA (reference sequence). This CDR3 region has 15 residues. The CDR3 spells CSARDPNRVYTEAFF. CDR3 nucleotides: TGCAGTGCTAGAGATCCAAACAGGGTATATACTGAAGCTTTCTTT.

This clonotype was counted many times. The chain links TRBV10-3 to TRBJ2-3; D gene unclear. The CDR3 has 12 residues. Trimming took 4 bases from V and 3 from J, leaving 5 bases between them. Germline V gene data show CDR1 as ENHRY and CDR2 as SYGVKD. The CDR3 nucleotides are TGTGCCATCAGTGGGGTGACAGATACGCAGTATTTT. Translating gives CAISGVTDTQYF.

The table lists this clonotype with a few counts. This rearrangement joins TRBV15 to TRBJ2-1, with 9 positions matching TRBD2. From germline, CDR1 is LNHNV and CDR2 YYDKDF (reference sequence). This CDR3 has 15 amino acids. V trimming: 4 bases; J trimming: 8 bases; junction bases outside the gene matches: 9. The chain's CDR3 is CATSIKLAGMDEQFF. For the CDR3, the DNA is TGTGCCACCAGCATCAAACTAGCGGGTATGGATGAGCAGTTCTTC.

The V and J genes are TRBV19 and TRBJ1-4; TRBD1 agrees at 9 bases. The CDR3 sequence is 15 residues long. Germline assignment: CDR1 LNHDA and CDR2 SQIVND (reference sequence). V was clipped by 4 bases and J by 1 base; unmatched bases: 1. The CDR3 loop is CASSTTGGTNEKLFF. The CDR3 DNA reads TGTGCCAGTAGTACGACAGGGGGAACTAATGAAAAACTGTTTTTT.

A few counts support this clonotype. The chain employs TRBV20-1 and TRBJ2-7, with 7 bases identical to TRBD1. The germline V gene has CDR1 DFQATT and CDR2 SNEGSKA (reference sequence). Trimming took 3 bases from V and 0 from J; bases not matched to a gene: 5. There are 14 residues in the CDR3. CDR3 DNA sequence: TGCAGTGCTAGTCCGGGACAGAGCTCCTACGAGCAGTACTTC. Protein sequence: CSASPGQSSYEQYF.

This clonotype has a handful of counts. The J gene is TRBJ2-5, the V gene TRBV7-6; 9 bases are shared with TRBD1. The CDR3 has 17 amino acids. V shed 5 bases and J 2 bases; nucleotides not matched to a gene: 12. The germline V gene has CDR1 SGHVS and CDR2 FNYEAQ. The CDR3 DNA reads TGTGCCAGCAGCCCCGGACAGGGGACGGGTATTCAAGAGACCCAGTACTTC. Its protein product is CASSPGQGTGIQETQYF.

This clonotype was recorded a few times. V gene TRBV5-6 combines with J gene TRBJ2-5; D possibly corresponds to TRBD2 (5 bases). V gave up 7 bases and J gave up 1 base, with 14 bases separating them. Germline CDR1 is SGHDT and CDR2 is YYEEEE. CDR3 length: 14 residues. CDR3 coding DNA: TGTGCCAGCCGCCTAACCGGAGGCCAAGAGACCCAGTACTTC. Encoded protein: CASRLTGGQETQYF.

The chain joins TRBV18 to TRBJ2-1; 9 bases are shared with TRBD2. V trimming: 3 bases; J trimming: 1 base; junction bases outside the gene matches: 1. The germline V gene encodes CDR1 KGHSH and CDR2 LQKENI. The CDR3 covers 15 residues. The CDR3 sequence: CASSPLAGSYNEQFF. Here the CDR3 DNA reads TGTGCCAGCTCACCGCTAGCGGGGTCCTACAATGAGCAGTTCTTC.

As for this clonotype: One end of the junction varies from germline; a read error may be responsible. The chain is built from TRBV28 and TRBJ2-2; TRBD2 matches at 9 bases. This CDR3 comprises 16 residues. Germline assignment: CDR1 MDHEN and CDR2 SYDVKM. CDR3 DNA: TGTGCCAGCAGTCCCCAGCTAGCGGGATTTGCCGGGGCGCTGTTTTTT. It encodes CASSPQLAGFAGALFF.

This clonotype was detected many times. This chain uses TRBV3-1 with TRBJ2-3; D call uncertain. V lost 1 base, J lost 8 bases, and 7 bases lay in between. Germline V CDR1 and CDR2: LGHDT, YNNKEL (reference sequence). The CDR3 spans 12 residues. The CDR3 loop is CASSQATSTQYF. The CDR3 nucleotides read TGTGCCAGCAGCCAAGCCACGAGTACGCAGTATTTT.